These T cell receptor beta chains were read from a single sample in a study of CXCR3-negative and CXCR3-positive naive CD8 T cells. TCRdb reworked the 5' RACE reads into one entry per CDR3 protein, no DNA. The data include fewer than 80,000 distinct CDR3 sequences; the top ten clones carry approximately 1.5%. Sequenced sample: naive CXCR3- CD8+ T cells from blood. Receptors were obtained from a human donor in good health. Some clones in this sample may be carry-over from other donors' samples. Each CDR3 is given with its conserved first and last residue. Clone sizes are given selectively: once, few, many, or a class where the clone is expanded.

v_call: TRBV18; j_call: TRBJ1-1; clone_size: -; cdr3_aa: CASSTINPGFGAFF
v_call: TRBV20-1; j_call: TRBJ2-3; clone_size: -; cdr3_aa: CSARDIQGVSDTQYF
v_call: TRBV9; j_call: TRBJ1-4; clone_size: -; cdr3_aa: CASSASGTGGDDLFF
v_call: TRBV29-1; j_call: TRBJ1-2; clone_size: -; cdr3_aa: CSVENPETNYGYTF
v_call: TRBV4-2; j_call: TRBJ1-3; clone_size: -; cdr3_aa: CASSQGPDGNTIYF
v_call: TRBV5-1; j_call: TRBJ2-1; clone_size: -; cdr3_aa: CASSIGTPGTGGDNEQFF
v_call: TRBV12-3/TRBV12-4; j_call: TRBJ1-1; clone_size: -; cdr3_aa: CASSWGSIMNTEAFF
v_call: TRBV7-6; j_call: TRBJ1-1; clone_size: -; cdr3_aa: CASSLDLGGPNTEAFF
v_call: TRBV4-3; j_call: TRBJ2-2; clone_size: -; cdr3_aa: CASSQAPPGLDAGELFF
v_call: TRBV7-9; j_call: TRBJ1-1; clone_size: -; cdr3_aa: CASIPIQGRNTEAFF
v_call: TRBV4-2; j_call: TRBJ1-5; clone_size: medium-sized; cdr3_aa: CASSQEHEAYQPQHF
v_call: TRBV11-2; j_call: TRBJ2-7; clone_size: -; cdr3_aa: CASSLGQSSYEQYF
v_call: TRBV27; j_call: TRBJ1-1; clone_size: -; cdr3_aa: CASSLSMNTEAFF
v_call: TRBV28; j_call: TRBJ1-3; clone_size: -; cdr3_aa: CASSLGPRISGNTIYF
v_call: TRBV7-9; j_call: TRBJ2-7; clone_size: -; cdr3_aa: CASSPRVTTYEQYF
v_call: TRBV3-1; j_call: TRBJ2-5; clone_size: -; cdr3_aa: CASSQPLETQYF
v_call: TRBV28; j_call: TRBJ1-6; clone_size: -; cdr3_aa: CASSSSPGQQNSPLHF
v_call: TRBV28; j_call: TRBJ1-4; clone_size: -; cdr3_aa: CASSFPSGLLFF
v_call: TRBV12-3/TRBV12-4; j_call: TRBJ2-7; clone_size: -; cdr3_aa: CASSLRPGADEQYF
v_call: TRBV28; j_call: TRBJ1-4; clone_size: -; cdr3_aa: CASFKWGTNEKLFF
v_call: TRBV5-1; j_call: TRBJ2-1; clone_size: -; cdr3_aa: CASSTTSGSGEQFF
v_call: TRBV5-1; j_call: TRBJ2-1; clone_size: -; cdr3_aa: CASSPYRGANEQFF
v_call: TRBV13; j_call: TRBJ2-7; clone_size: -; cdr3_aa: CASSVGTSGGPYEQYF
v_call: TRBV28; j_call: TRBJ2-1; clone_size: -; cdr3_aa: CASSGGLGVRNEQLF
v_call: TRBV4-1; j_call: TRBJ1-1; clone_size: -; cdr3_aa: CASSQGANTEAFF
v_call: TRBV6-6; j_call: TRBJ2-5; clone_size: -; cdr3_aa: CASRPLAALQETQYF
v_call: TRBV5-1; j_call: TRBJ2-1; clone_size: -; cdr3_aa: CASSLKTAGDEQFF
v_call: TRBV29-1; j_call: TRBJ1-1; clone_size: -; cdr3_aa: CSVQGSWVNTEAFF
v_call: TRBV11-2; j_call: TRBJ2-3; clone_size: -; cdr3_aa: CASSLYTGASTDTQYF
v_call: TRBV20-1; j_call: TRBJ1-1; clone_size: -; cdr3_aa: CSEFENTEAFF
v_call: TRBV28; j_call: TRBJ2-3; clone_size: -; cdr3_aa: CASLAISTDTQYF
v_call: TRBV5-1; j_call: TRBJ2-7; clone_size: -; cdr3_aa: CASSWTGTGDYEQYF
v_call: TRBV14; j_call: TRBJ2-3; clone_size: -; cdr3_aa: CASSGGTGVYF
v_call: TRBV13; j_call: TRBJ2-1; clone_size: -; cdr3_aa: CASSTPSGEYNEQFF
v_call: TRBV6-4; j_call: TRBJ1-5; clone_size: -; cdr3_aa: CASSDSRHPGGEPQHF
v_call: TRBV4-3; j_call: TRBJ2-5; clone_size: -; cdr3_aa: CASSQDRASGQETQYF
v_call: TRBV6-5; j_call: TRBJ2-7; clone_size: -; cdr3_aa: CASSYGQGSNEQYF
v_call: TRBV7-3; j_call: TRBJ2-3; clone_size: -; cdr3_aa: CASSLTAGTQYF
v_call: TRBV4-2; j_call: TRBJ2-7; clone_size: -; cdr3_aa: CASSQEVGHKFSYEQYF
v_call: TRBV7-9; j_call: TRBJ2-2; clone_size: -; cdr3_aa: CASSGAVGQGARIGELFF
v_call: TRBV12-3/TRBV12-4; j_call: TRBJ2-3; clone_size: -; cdr3_aa: CASSFPVDTQYF
v_call: TRBV10-3; j_call: TRBJ2-3; clone_size: -; cdr3_aa: CAISDTGGWTDTQYF
v_call: TRBV29-1; j_call: TRBJ2-3; clone_size: -; cdr3_aa: CSVEGFGLAARGVLDTQYF
v_call: TRBV6-2/TRBV6-3; j_call: TRBJ2-4; clone_size: -; cdr3_aa: CASSYSTSSDIQYF
v_call: TRBV29-1; j_call: TRBJ1-2; clone_size: medium-sized; cdr3_aa: CSVEDRQGAAYGYTF
v_call: TRBV9; j_call: TRBJ2-5; clone_size: -; cdr3_aa: CASSVVGSQETQYF
v_call: TRBV4-2; j_call: TRBJ2-2; clone_size: -; cdr3_aa: CASSPGLITGELFF
v_call: TRBV11-2; j_call: TRBJ2-1; clone_size: -; cdr3_aa: CASSHSGTSGTVRESYNEQFF